Each of the 18 T cell receptor beta chains below was sequenced from the same sample in a study of cytomegalovirus exposure and HLA in healthy donors. Clones were read by immunoSEQ multiplex PCR, and TCRdb kept only the in-frame ones, dropping some. The sample has about 150,000 clones; roughly 86% are singletons. Sequencing used PBMCs. The receptors were sampled from a human donor in good health.

The chain carries TRBV19 and TRBJ2-1; the match to TRBD1 covers 8 bases. The trim removed 7 bases at V and 2 bases at J, leaving 7 bases unmatched. The CDR3 spans 15 residues. Germline V gives CDR1 LNHDA, CDR2 SQIVND (reference sequence). The CDR3 DNA reads as TGTGCCAGTAACCAACAGGGGGGTCCCTACAATGAGCAGTTCTTC. This encodes CASNQQGGPYNEQFF.

This chain connects TRBV5-6 to TRBJ2-1; TRBD2 aligns across 13 bases. CDR3 length: 16 residues. Germline loops: CDR1 SGHDT, CDR2 YYEEEE. With 4 bases clipped from V and 3 bases from J, the junction kept 4 bases outside the gene matches. Written as DNA, the CDR3 is TGTGCCAGCAGCCTGGGACTAGCGGGGTTCTACAATGAGCAGTTCTTC. Protein sequence: CASSLGLAGFYNEQFF.

The genes are TRBV6-6 and TRBJ1-5, with D possibly matching TRBD1 (5 bases). The CDR3 has 14 residues. Between the trimmed V and J ends, which lost 4 bases and 5 bases, there was a span of 12 bases. Looked up from germline, CDR1 is MNHNY and CDR2 is SVGAGI (reference sequence). The CDR3 bases are TGTGCCAGCAGTTTGGGTCAGGGTGATCAGCCCCAGCATTTT. Amino acid sequence: CASSLGQGDQPQHF.

The chain links TRBV11-1 to TRBJ2-5; D unclear. This CDR3 region has 12 residues. CDR1 and CDR2 from the germline V gene are SGHAT and FQDESV (reference sequence). Deletions cut 5 bases from V and 2 bases from J, with 6 bases between. For the CDR3, the DNA is TGTGCCAGCAGCCCGGGTCAAGAGACCCAGTACTTC. Translation gives CASSPGQETQYF. Using reference TRBV11-1 and TRBJ2-5 for the parts outside the CDR3, the full variable domain is EAEVAQSPRYKITEKSQAVAFWCDPISGHATLYWYRQILGQGPELLVQFQDESVVDDSQLPKDRFSAERLKGVDSTLKIQPAELGDSAMYLCASSPGQETQYFGPGTRLLVL.

The rearrangement links TRBV30 to TRBJ2-5; unclear D gene. This CDR3 comprises 14 residues. Germline CDR1 is GTSNPN and CDR2 is SVGIG (reference sequence). The V end lost 0 bases, the J end lost 2 bases, and 10 bases lay between the germline ends. DNA of the CDR3: TGTGCCTGGAGTGTATACCAGTATCAAGAGACCCAGTACTTC. This sequence encodes CAWSVYQYQETQYF.

The rearrangement links TRBV28 to TRBJ2-2, with TRBD1 identical over 8 bases. The CDR3 loop spans 17 amino acids. Germline V lookup: CDR1 MDHEN, CDR2 SYDVKM. Losses at the gene ends were 3 bases for V and 0 bases for J; bases not matched to a gene: 6. The CDR3 DNA reads TGTGCCAGCAGTTTCGCTTGGGGACAGGCGAACACCGGGGAGCTGTTTTTT. Amino acid sequence: CASSFAWGQANTGELFF.

This rearrangement joins TRBV5-1 to TRBJ2-1; 12 positions agree with TRBD2. This CDR3 has 16 amino acids. Trimming at V came to 0 bases and at J to 6 bases, leaving 4 bases not matched to a gene. Germline lookup yields CDR1 SGHRS and CDR2 YFSETQ. CDR3 nucleotides: TGCGCCAGCAGCTTGGCTACGGGACTAGCGGGCAATGAGCAGTTCTTC. Protein product: CASSLATGLAGNEQFF.

For the CDR3, the DNA is TGTGCCAGCAGCTCAACAGTCCTCGACCCAGGAAACACCATATATTTT. Translation: CASSSTVLDPGNTIYF. This chain links TRBV7-8 with TRBJ1-3; D gene ambiguous. Germline CDR1 is SGHVS and CDR2 is FQNEAQ. The CDR3 is 16 amino acids. V lost 4 bases, J lost 4 bases, and 17 bases lay in between.

This clone came up a few times. The V and J genes are TRBV10-3 and TRBJ1-1; D is perhaps TRBD1 (6 bases). The V gene lost 3 bases and the J gene lost 1 base, with 15 bases spanning the gap. The germline V gene encodes CDR1 ENHRY and CDR2 SYGVKD. There are 16 residues in the CDR3. In nucleotides, the CDR3 is TGTGCCATCAGTGAAGAAAAGGGACAACCGAACACTGAAGCTTTCTTT. Amino acid sequence: CAISEEKGQPNTEAFF.

This chain joins TRBV9 and TRBJ2-2; 12 nucleotides agree with TRBD2. In germline, CDR1 is SGDLS, CDR2 YYNGEE. The CDR3 spans 18 residues. V shed 3 bases, J shed 7 bases, and the junction held 13 bases outside the gene matches. The DNA of the CDR3 is TGTGCCAGCAGCGGCATTGGGCTAGCGGGGGGGCAAGTCGGGGAGCTGTTTTTT. It is translated as CASSGIGLAGGQVGELFF.

The chain combines TRBV9 with TRBJ2-7, with D possibly matching TRBD2 (7 bases). Germline V gene lookup returns CDR1 SGDLS and CDR2 YYNGEE. The CDR3 is 15 amino acids. Trimming stripped 0 bases from V and 3 bases from J, with 13 bases between. In nucleotides, the CDR3 is TGTGCCAGCAGCGTAGACGGGGGGCATTACTACGAGCAGTACTTC. Amino acids: CASSVDGGHYYEQYF.

The chain combines TRBV28 with TRBJ2-7; the D is unclear. CDR1 MDHEN and CDR2 SYDVKM come from the germline V gene. V was cut by 3 bases and J by 0 bases, with 12 bases left in between. The CDR3 totals 15 residues. CDR3 nucleotide sequence: TGTGCCAGCAGTTTTGGCGGCCAAAGCTCCTACGAGCAGTACTTC. It encodes CASSFGGQSSYEQYF.

J is TRBJ1-5 and V is TRBV6-1, with D maybe TRBD1 (6 bases). Germline V gene data show CDR1 as MNHNS and CDR2 as SASEGT. Trimming pared 6 bases from V and 4 bases from J, leaving 13 bases between. This CDR3 has 14 amino acids. The CDR3 sequence: CASSRTAYNQPQHF. CDR3 in DNA: TGTGCCAGCAGCCGGACAGCTTATAATCAGCCCCAGCATTTT.

V gene TRBV6-5 combines with J gene TRBJ1-5; possible D gene TRBD1, 5 bases. Germline V CDR1 and CDR2: MNHEY, SVGAGI. The CDR3 has 15 amino acids. V lost 0 bases, J lost 7 bases, and 13 bases lay in between. CDR3 nucleotide sequence: TGTGCCAGCAGTTACTCAAACCAGGGTGGACAGCCCCAGCATTTT. The encoded protein is CASSYSNQGGQPQHF.

The chain employs TRBV5-1 and TRBJ1-2; D possibly corresponds to TRBD1 (5 bases). Germline V gene sequence: CDR1 SGHRS, CDR2 YFSETQ. Deletions cut 0 bases from V and 8 bases from J, with 14 bases between. This CDR3 comprises 14 residues. CDR3 residues: CASSLGPVGLGYTF. DNA of the CDR3: TGCGCCAGCAGCTTGGGCCCGGTGGGGCTGGGCTACACCTTC.

The CDR3 is CASRPGTANQPQHF. CDR3 DNA sequence: TGCGCCAGCAGGCCCGGGACAGCGAATCAGCCCCAGCATTTT. The rearrangement joins TRBV5-1 to TRBJ1-5; 7 nucleotides align to TRBD1. Germline lookup yields CDR1 SGHRS and CDR2 YFSETQ. This CDR3 has 14 residues. V shed 5 bases, J shed 4 bases, and the junction held 6 bases outside the gene matches.

The chain carries TRBV7-2 and TRBJ2-7; D remains unclear. In germline, CDR1 is SGHTA, CDR2 FQGNSA. The CDR3 runs 14 residues. The ends were cut back, 1 base at V and 0 bases at J, with 7 bases in the middle. This CDR3 is CASSLEYSSYEQYF. The CDR3 coding sequence is TGTGCCAGCAGCTTAGAGTACAGCTCCTACGAGCAGTACTTC.

V usage is TRBV7-9 and J usage is TRBJ2-7, with 9 bases aligning to TRBD1. Losses at the gene ends were 5 bases for V and 8 bases for J; bases not matched to a gene: 19. The germline CDR1 and CDR2 sequences are SEHNR and FQNEAQ (reference sequence). The CDR3 loop spans 17 amino acids. The CDR3 DNA follows: TGTGCCAGCAGCGTTGCGATCGGGACAGGGACATCTACCAAGCAGTACTTC. Encoded protein: CASSVAIGTGTSTKQYF.